This T cell receptor (beta chain) was obtained from a study of T cells after yellow fever vaccination. Study details: Preparation of the low-cell-number fractions used SMART-Seq v4 Ultra Low Input.

This clonotype was detected ten times or more. The antigen is not known. General study points: Clones that expanded after primary vaccination mostly reappeared after the booster (approximately 96% CD4, 75% to 90% CD8). The bulk population could contribute abundant contaminating clonotypes to FACS-sorted repertoires.

TCRdb recomputed calls from the 5' RACE reads with MiXCR, one row per CDR3 protein. The sample lists roughly 27,000 distinct CDR3 sequences; less than 5.5% were seen once. With 1 base clipped from V and 2 bases from J, the junction kept 3 bases outside the gene matches. Germline assignment: CDR1 MGHDK and CDR2 SYGVNS. The CDR3 spans 15 residues. The receptor was derived from a man aged 25 to 45 who received the YFV17D yellow fever vaccine. This chain connects TRBV25-1 to TRBJ2-7, with TRBD1 identical over 9 bases. The material sequenced was CD8+ T cells sorted from PBMCs, taken 10 days after the yellow fever booster vaccination. CDR3 loop: CASSESDRGPYEQYF. Here the CDR3 DNA reads TGTGCCAGCAGTGAATCGGACAGGGGTCCCTACGAGCAGTACTTC.